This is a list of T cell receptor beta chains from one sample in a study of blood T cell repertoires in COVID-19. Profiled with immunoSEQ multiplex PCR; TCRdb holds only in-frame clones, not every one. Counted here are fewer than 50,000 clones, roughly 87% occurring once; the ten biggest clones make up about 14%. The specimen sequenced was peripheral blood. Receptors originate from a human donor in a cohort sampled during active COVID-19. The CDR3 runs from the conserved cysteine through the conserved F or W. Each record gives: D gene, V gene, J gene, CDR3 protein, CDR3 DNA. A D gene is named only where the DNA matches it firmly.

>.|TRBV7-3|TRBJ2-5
CASSPTSGKETQYF
TGTGCCAGCAGCCCTACCTCCGGGAAAGAGACCCAGTACTTC
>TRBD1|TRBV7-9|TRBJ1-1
CASSPGQGLRGNTEAFF
TGTGCCAGCAGCCCGGGACAGGGGCTTCGGGGGAACACTGAAGCTTTCTTT
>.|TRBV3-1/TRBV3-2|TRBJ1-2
CASSQEDSMKGYTF
TGTGCCAGCAGCCAAGAGGACTCTATGAAGGGCTACACCTTC
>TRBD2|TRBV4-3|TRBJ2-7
CASSQDMRPGTSGRNYEQYF
TGCGCCAGCAGCCAAGATATGCGCCCGGGGACTAGCGGGAGAAACTACGAGCAGTACTTC
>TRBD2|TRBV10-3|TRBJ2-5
CAISERWEGSETQYF
TGTGCCATCAGTGAGAGGTGGGAGGGGTCGGAGACCCAGTACTTC
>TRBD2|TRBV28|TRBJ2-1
CASSSPSGSYNEQFF
TGTGCCAGCAGTTCGCCTAGCGGGAGCTACAATGAGCAGTTCTTC
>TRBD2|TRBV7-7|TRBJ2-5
CASSLGVAGGGETQYF
TGTGCCAGCAGCTTAGGTGTAGCGGGAGGTGGAGAGACCCAGTACTTC
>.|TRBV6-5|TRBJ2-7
CASRTQNEQYF
TGTGCCAGCAGGACACAGAACGAGCAGTACTTC
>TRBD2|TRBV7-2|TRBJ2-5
CASSSGLGWETQYF
TGTGCCAGCAGCTCGGGACTAGGATGGGAGACCCAGTACTTC
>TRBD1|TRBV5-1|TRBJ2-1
CASKRTGEPNEQFF
TGCGCCAGCAAGCGGACAGGGGAACCCAATGAGCAGTTCTTC